This is a list of T cell receptor beta chains from one sample in a study of control samples from healthy donors and cancer patients. The data were produced by immunoSEQ multiplex PCR, yet TCRdb's version contains in-frame clones alone and is incomplete. The sample carries approximately 46,000 clones, around 87% recorded once. Sequencing was done on a sample of PBMCs. The receptors originated from a woman aged 55-69 years with lung cancer. Both conserved end residues are part of each CDR3. A D gene is named only where the DNA matches it firmly. A row's size may be missing; if present it is once, few, many or a size class.

clone_size: -; v_call: TRBV19; d_call: -; j_call: TRBJ1-1; cdr3_nt: TGTGCCAGTAGTAAACACGGAAACACTGAAGCTTTCTTT; cdr3_aa: CASSKHGNTEAFF
clone_size: -; v_call: TRBV5-1; d_call: -; j_call: TRBJ1-1; cdr3_nt: TGCGCCAGCAGCCCAGGGGACGGAATTGAAGCTTTCTTT; cdr3_aa: CASSPGDGIEAFF
clone_size: -; v_call: TRBV19; d_call: TRBD1; j_call: TRBJ1-1; cdr3_nt: TGTGCCAGCAACGGACAGGCGAACACTGAAGCTTTCTTT; cdr3_aa: CASNGQANTEAFF
clone_size: -; v_call: TRBV6-5; d_call: -; j_call: TRBJ1-5; cdr3_nt: TGTGCCAGCAGTCGTCACAGGGATCAGCCCCAGCATTTT; cdr3_aa: CASSRHRDQPQHF
clone_size: -; v_call: TRBV7-9; d_call: -; j_call: TRBJ1-1; cdr3_nt: TGTGCCAGCAGCGCCGGCAACGGGGCTGAAGCTTTCTTT; cdr3_aa: CASSAGNGAEAFF
clone_size: -; v_call: TRBV21-1; d_call: -; j_call: TRBJ2-7; cdr3_nt: TGTGCCAGCAGCAAATCCGGGACCAACTCCTACGAGCAGTACTTC; cdr3_aa: CASSKSGTNSYEQYF
clone_size: -; v_call: TRBV24-1; d_call: TRBD1; j_call: TRBJ2-2; cdr3_nt: TGTGCCACCAGCCCCGGGACAGGGGTCCCCGGGGAGCTGTTTTTT; cdr3_aa: CATSPGTGVPGELFF
clone_size: -; v_call: TRBV19; d_call: -; j_call: TRBJ2-4; cdr3_nt: TGTGCCAGTAGCCCAGATCAGGGGAATGGGTACTTC; cdr3_aa: CASSPDQGNGYF
clone_size: -; v_call: TRBV30; d_call: -; j_call: TRBJ2-2; cdr3_nt: TGTGCCTGGAGGGCTAAGGGCACCGGGGAGCTGTTTTTT; cdr3_aa: CAWRAKGTGELFF
clone_size: -; v_call: TRBV11-2; d_call: -; j_call: TRBJ1-1; cdr3_nt: TGTGCCAGCAGGCCTCCGGGACCCCAAAACACTGAAGCTTTCTTT; cdr3_aa: CASRPPGPQNTEAFF
clone_size: -; v_call: TRBV27; d_call: TRBD2; j_call: TRBJ2-1; cdr3_nt: TGTGCCAGCAGATGGACTACGGGAGGGGAGTTCTTC; cdr3_aa: CASRWTTGGEFF
clone_size: -; v_call: TRBV3-1/TRBV3-2; d_call: -; j_call: TRBJ1-3; cdr3_nt: TGTGCCAGCAGCCAAGATCCCTACTCTGGAAACACCATATATTTT; cdr3_aa: CASSQDPYSGNTIYF
clone_size: -; v_call: TRBV28; d_call: -; j_call: TRBJ2-7; cdr3_nt: TGTGCCAGCAGTTTTTACGCCGGGGCCACCTACGAGCAGTACTTC; cdr3_aa: CASSFYAGATYEQYF
clone_size: -; v_call: TRBV5-1; d_call: -; j_call: TRBJ2-2; cdr3_nt: TGCGCCAGCAGCGCCGGACTGTGGACCGGGGAGCTGTTTTTT; cdr3_aa: CASSAGLWTGELFF
clone_size: -; v_call: TRBV6-2/TRBV6-3; d_call: TRBD1; j_call: TRBJ1-5; cdr3_nt: TGTGCCAGCAGTTACTTGACAGGGGGCCGACAGCCCCAGCATTTT; cdr3_aa: CASSYLTGGRQPQHF
clone_size: -; v_call: TRBV7-3; d_call: -; j_call: TRBJ1-6; cdr3_nt: TGTGCCAGCAGCTTAGGCCCAGTCCCTAGTTCACCCCTCCACTTT; cdr3_aa: CASSLGPVPSSPLHF
clone_size: -; v_call: TRBV6-6; d_call: -; j_call: TRBJ2-2; cdr3_nt: TGTGCCAGCAGTTACAGGGCCCTGTCCGGGGAGCTGTTTTTT; cdr3_aa: CASSYRALSGELFF
clone_size: -; v_call: TRBV28; d_call: -; j_call: TRBJ1-4; cdr3_nt: TGTGCCAGCAGGTCGTCACGCGGGGAGGGTCTTAATGAAAAACTGTTTTTT; cdr3_aa: CASRSSRGEGLNEKLFF
clone_size: -; v_call: TRBV6-5; d_call: -; j_call: TRBJ1-2; cdr3_nt: TGTGCCAGCAGTTACAACACAGATAACTATGGCTACACCTTC; cdr3_aa: CASSYNTDNYGYTF
clone_size: medium-sized; v_call: TRBV7-2; d_call: -; j_call: TRBJ1-1; cdr3_nt: TGTGCCAGCAGCTCCTCCGCAAACAGGAACACTGAAGCTTTCTTT; cdr3_aa: CASSSSANRNTEAFF
clone_size: once; v_call: TRBV7-2; d_call: TRBD2; j_call: TRBJ2-2; cdr3_nt: TGTGCCAGCAGCTTTAGCGGGAGGGAAACCGGGGAGCTGTTTTTT; cdr3_aa: CASSFSGRETGELFF
clone_size: -; v_call: TRBV4-3; d_call: TRBD2; j_call: TRBJ2-2; cdr3_nt: TGCGCCAGCAGCCGGACTAGCGGGAACACCGGGGAGCTGTTTTTT; cdr3_aa: CASSRTSGNTGELFF